The 5 T cell receptor beta chains below all came from one sample that was sequenced in a study of OX40 agonist ivuxolimab in advanced cancers. The library was prepared using the immunoSEQ multiplex PCR assay. Held by TCRdb, this immuneACCESS table contains in-frame sequences only and omits some clones. Under half of the omission traces to an unresolved V gene where checked; the cause of the rest is unknown. For this sample there are roughly 76,000 clones; around nine tenths appear just once. In total, the top ten clones hold 5% to 7% of the sample. This material consisted of CD4+ or CD8+ T cells sorted from blood, taken in a trial of the OX40 agonist ivuxolimab. The source of these receptors is an adult with an advanced solid tumor such as melanoma, head and neck, liver or kidney cancer.

The chain joins TRBV7-3 to TRBJ2-5; 10 positions agree with TRBD1. Germline V gene data show CDR1 as SGHTA and CDR2 as FQGTGA. This CDR3 region has 15 residues. V trimming: 5 bases; J trimming: 5 bases; junction bases outside the gene matches: 8. The CDR3 coding sequence is TGTGCCAGCAGCCCGGGGACAGGGGAAGAGGAGACCCAGTACTTC. It codes for CASSPGTGEEETQYF.

This clone was seen just once. J is TRBJ2-3 and V is TRBV6-4, with 10 bases aligning to TRBD2. This CDR3 has 16 amino acids. V was pared by 6 bases and J by 5 bases, with 11 bases of the junction left unmatched. Germline V gives CDR1 MRHNA, CDR2 SNTAGT. DNA for the CDR3: TGTGCCAGCAGCGCTGAAGCGGGAGGGGAGAAAGATACGCAGTATTTT. This sequence encodes CASSAEAGGEKDTQYF.

This chain links TRBV4-1 with TRBJ2-5, with D perhaps matching TRBD2 (6 bases). V lost 4 bases to trimming and J lost 3 bases, with 12 bases between them. The germline V gene encodes CDR1 MGHRA and CDR2 YSYEKL. The CDR3 is 14 residues long. CDR3 in amino acids: CASSPGTGEETQYF. The CDR3 bases are TGCGCCAGCAGCCCCGGGACTGGAGAAGAGACCCAGTACTTC.

This chain uses TRBV2 with TRBJ1-4, with D unclear. This CDR3 contains 16 residues. Per germline, CDR1 SNHLY and CDR2 FYNNEI. Between the trimmed V and J ends, which lost 3 bases and 7 bases, there was a span of 18 bases. The CDR3, as DNA: TGTGCCAGCAGTGATGTAGAATCAGCAGGTAGTGAAAAACTGTTTTTT. This codes for CASSDVESAGSEKLFF. Combining the CDR3 with reference TRBV2 and TRBJ1-4 gives the whole variable domain EPEVTQTPSHQVTQMGQEVILRCVPISNHLYFYWYRQILGQKVEFLVSFYNNEISEKSEIFDDQFSVERPDGSNFTLKIRSTKLEDSAMYFCASSDVESAGSEKLFFGSGTQLSVL.

This clone showed up just once. The chain recombines TRBV13 with TRBJ2-7, with D perhaps TRBD1 (6 bases). The germline CDR1 and CDR2 sequences are PRHDT and FYEKMQ (reference sequence). The CDR3 totals 16 residues. Trimming stripped 5 bases from V and 3 bases from J, with 20 bases between. In nucleotides, the CDR3 is TGTGCCAGCAGCCTAACCAAAGGACAGAGGGACTACGAGCAGTACTTC. Translated: CASSLTKGQRDYEQYF.